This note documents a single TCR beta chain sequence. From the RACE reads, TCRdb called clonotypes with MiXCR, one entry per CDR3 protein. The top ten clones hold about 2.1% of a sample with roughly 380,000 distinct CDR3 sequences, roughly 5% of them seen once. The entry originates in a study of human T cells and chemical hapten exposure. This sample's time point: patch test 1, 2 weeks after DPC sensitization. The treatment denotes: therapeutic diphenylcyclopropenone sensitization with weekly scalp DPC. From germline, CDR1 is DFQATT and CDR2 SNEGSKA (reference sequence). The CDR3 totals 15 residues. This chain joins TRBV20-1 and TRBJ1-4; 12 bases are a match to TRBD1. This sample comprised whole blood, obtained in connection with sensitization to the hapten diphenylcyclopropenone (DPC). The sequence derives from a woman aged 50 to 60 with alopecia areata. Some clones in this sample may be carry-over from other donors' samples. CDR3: CTGTGGRGTNEKLFF. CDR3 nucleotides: TGCACCGGGACAGGGGGCAGGGGAACTAATGAAAAACTGTTTTTT.